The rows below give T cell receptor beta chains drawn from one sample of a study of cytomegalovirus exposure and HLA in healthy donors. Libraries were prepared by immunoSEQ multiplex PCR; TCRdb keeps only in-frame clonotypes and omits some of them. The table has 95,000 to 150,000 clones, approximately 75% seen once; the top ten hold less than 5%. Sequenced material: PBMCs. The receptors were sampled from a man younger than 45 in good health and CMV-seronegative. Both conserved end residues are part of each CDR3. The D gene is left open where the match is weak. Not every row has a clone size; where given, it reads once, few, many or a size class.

TGTGCCAGTAGTACCAGTCGAGGGTACACCGGGGAGCTGTTTTTT,CASSTSRGYTGELFF,.,TRBV19,.,15,TRBJ2-2
TGTGCCAGCAGCCCGACTAGCGGGGTCTCCTACGAGCAGTACTTC,CASSPTSGVSYEQYF,.,TRBV7-9,TRBD2,15,TRBJ2-7
TGTGCCAGCAGTTACAGGGGACTTGGCGACGAGCAGTACTTC,CASSYRGLGDEQYF,.,TRBV2,.,14,TRBJ2-7
TGTGCCAGCAGCTTCCTAGCGGGGGCATACGAGCAGTACTTC,CASSFLAGAYEQYF,few,TRBV12-1,.,14,TRBJ2-7
TGTGCCAGCAGCCTAAGAACTGAAGCTTTCTTT,CASSLRTEAFF,few,TRBV28,.,11,TRBJ1-1
TGTGCTAGTGGTTTACCACCCAAGGGGGAGAATGAAAAACTGTTTTTT,CASGLPPKGENEKLFF,few,TRBV12-5,.,16,TRBJ1-4
TGCGCCAGCAGCCAAGCTGGGACAGCCTGGTATGGCTACACCTTC,CASSQAGTAWYGYTF,few,TRBV4-1,TRBD1,15,TRBJ1-2
TGTGCCAGCAGGCCGGGACAGGGAGAAGGGTATGGCTACACCTTC,CASRPGQGEGYGYTF,.,TRBV28,TRBD1,15,TRBJ1-2
TGTGCCAGCAGCTTCAGGGCCTACGAGCAGTACTTC,CASSFRAYEQYF,.,TRBV7-2,.,12,TRBJ2-7
TGTGCCAGCAGCTTAAGGACAGGGGGCGTCTACGAGCAGTACTTC,CASSLRTGGVYEQYF,.,TRBV11-3,TRBD1,15,TRBJ2-7
TGTGCCAGCAGCTTGTTCAGGGTGGACGAGCAGTACTTC,CASSLFRVDEQYF,medium-sized,TRBV5-4,.,13,TRBJ2-7
TGTGCCAGCAGCTTTGGCAGCTCCTACGAGCAGTACTTC,CASSFGSSYEQYF,.,TRBV5-8,.,13,TRBJ2-7
TGTGCTAGTGGTTTGGTACCCCGTAAAGAGGGGGACAATGAGCAGTTCTTC,CASGLVPRKEGDNEQFF,.,TRBV12-5,.,17,TRBJ2-1
TGCGCCAGCAGCTTGGGCCAGGGCCTCGGGGGCTACACCTTC,CASSLGQGLGGYTF,few,TRBV5-1,.,14,TRBJ1-2
TGTGCCAGCAGCCTACTCAAACCGGGCCGTAAAGGGGGGCAGTACTTC,CASSLLKPGRKGGQYF,.,TRBV27,.,16,TRBJ2-7
TGCGCCAGCAGCTCCTTACAGGGGGGCGGTGAAAAACTGTTTTTT,CASSSLQGGGEKLFF,.,TRBV5-1,TRBD1,15,TRBJ1-4
TGTGCCTGGCGACAGGGTTACTATGGCTACACCTTC,CAWRQGYYGYTF,.,TRBV30,TRBD1,12,TRBJ1-2
TGTGCCAGCTCACCACCTCCGGGCGGACTAGGTATGGAGACCCAGTACTTC,CASSPPPGGLGMETQYF,.,TRBV18,TRBD2,17,TRBJ2-5
TGTGCCACCAGCAGATATAGCGGAGGAGCTAACTATGGCTACACCTTC,CATSRYSGGANYGYTF,.,TRBV15,.,16,TRBJ1-2
TGCGCCAGCAGCGTCACAGGGGACTATGGCTACACCTTC,CASSVTGDYGYTF,.,TRBV5-1,TRBD1,13,TRBJ1-2
TGCGCCAGCAGCCAAGGATGGGGGGGGGACTACGAGCAGTACTTC,CASSQGWGGDYEQYF,.,TRBV4-1,TRBD2,15,TRBJ2-7
TGTGCCAGCAGGGGACAGGGTTACACTGAAGCTTTCTTT,CASRGQGYTEAFF,.,TRBV7-9,TRBD1,13,TRBJ1-1
TGTGCCAGCAGGGCGGCGGGGAACACCGGGGAGCTGTTTTTT,CASRAAGNTGELFF,.,TRBV10-3,.,14,TRBJ2-2
TGTGCCAGCAGCGTCGGTCGGACAGGGGGAGGCGAGCAGTACTTC,CASSVGRTGGGEQYF,.,TRBV9,TRBD1,15,TRBJ2-7
TGTGCCAGCAGCTTACCGGGACAGACATCCTATGGCTACACCTTC,CASSLPGQTSYGYTF,.,TRBV7-2,TRBD1,15,TRBJ1-2
TGCGCCAGTACCAGACAGGGCTCCATGAACACTGAAGCTTTCTTT,CASTRQGSMNTEAFF,.,TRBV10-2,TRBD1,15,TRBJ1-1
TGTGCCAGCAGAGGGGGAAGGGGGTATGAAGACACCGGGGAGCTGTTTTTT,CASRGGRGYEDTGELFF,.,TRBV21-1,.,17,TRBJ2-2
TGTGCCAGCAGCGCCTACGTGAACACTGAAGCTTTCTTT,CASSAYVNTEAFF,.,TRBV7-6,.,13,TRBJ1-1
TGCGCCAGCAGCTTTCAGGGCAGGGGCCTCTCTGGGGCCAACGTCCTGACTTTC,CASSFQGRGLSGANVLTF,.,TRBV5-1,.,18,TRBJ2-6
TGTGCCAGCAGCTTACGACCGGGACAGACTAATGAAAAACTGTTTTTT,CASSLRPGQTNEKLFF,.,TRBV5-5,TRBD1,16,TRBJ1-4
TGTGCCAGCAGCTTTCGGGGGGACAGGGCCCGGTGGGAGCAGTACTTC,CASSFRGDRARWEQYF,.,TRBV7-2,TRBD1,16,TRBJ2-7
TGTGCCAGCACCCCCTGGGGAAGGCAGGGCAGGGACTACGAGCAGTACTTC,CASTPWGRQGRDYEQYF,once,TRBV7-9,.,17,TRBJ2-7
TGTGCCATCAGTGGGACAGGGGGCTACACTGAAGCTTTCTTT,CAISGTGGYTEAFF,.,TRBV10-3,TRBD1,14,TRBJ1-1
TGCGCCAGCAGCCAAGCCCACAGCTCCTACAATGAGCAGTTCTTC,CASSQAHSSYNEQFF,few,TRBV4-3,.,15,TRBJ2-1
TGTGCCAGCAGTTACTCGTACAGTTGGAACACTGAAGCTTTCTTT,CASSYSYSWNTEAFF,.,TRBV6-5,.,15,TRBJ1-1
TGTGCCAGCAGCGCCGGAGGGGACATTCAGTACTTC,CASSAGGDIQYF,.,TRBV9,.,12,TRBJ2-4
TGTGCCAGTAGTATTCGGCTAGCAGCTATCTTGCGCACAGATACGCAGTATTTT,CASSIRLAAILRTDTQYF,.,TRBV19,.,18,TRBJ2-3
TGTGCCAGCAGTTACGGACTAGCGGTCCACGAGCAGTACTTC,CASSYGLAVHEQYF,few,TRBV6-6,TRBD2,14,TRBJ2-7
TGTGCCAGCATTCCCCCGGGGTCTGGAAACACCATATATTTT,CASIPPGSGNTIYF,.,TRBV28,.,14,TRBJ1-3
TGTGCCAGCAGTTGGGGGGGCACTAGGGAGCAGTACTTC,CASSWGGTREQYF,once,TRBV27,.,13,TRBJ2-7
TGCAGTTCCCGGACAGCAATAAACACTGAAGCTTTCTTT,CSSRTAINTEAFF,.,TRBV29-1,.,13,TRBJ1-1
TGCGCCAGCAGCTGGGGCCTAACTAGCGGGGGAGCCCAAGAGACCCAGTACTTC,CASSWGLTSGGAQETQYF,few,TRBV5-1,TRBD2,18,TRBJ2-5
TGTGCCAGCAGCCCACGCGGTCTCTACAATGAGCAGTTCTTC,CASSPRGLYNEQFF,once,TRBV9,.,14,TRBJ2-1
TGCGCCAGCAGCCTTCGACAGGGGGCACGGAATGAGCAGTTCTTC,CASSLRQGARNEQFF,.,TRBV4-1,TRBD1,15,TRBJ2-1
TGCGCCAGCAGCTTGGTCTTGATCGGGGGGTCGGAGCAGTACTTC,CASSLVLIGGSEQYF,.,TRBV5-1,TRBD2,15,TRBJ2-7
TGTTCCAGCAGCTTAGGATTCCGGACAGGGGATAGCAATCAGCCCCAGCATTTT,CSSSLGFRTGDSNQPQHF,.,TRBV7-9,TRBD1,18,TRBJ1-5
TGTGCCTGGAGTGTACAGGGAAATCAGCCCCAGCATTTT,CAWSVQGNQPQHF,few,TRBV30,.,13,TRBJ1-5
TGTGCCATCAGTGAGTCGGCGGGGGGTAACCAAGAGACCCAGTACTTC,CAISESAGGNQETQYF,few,TRBV10-3,TRBD2,16,TRBJ2-5